The rows below give T cell receptor beta chains drawn from one sample of a study of blood T cells in healthy people across ages. TCRdb itself ran the 5' RACE reads through MiXCR, one entry per CDR3 protein. Among 650,000 to 700,000 distinct CDR3 sequences, 52% were seen once, and the ten largest hold approximately 12%. Sequencing used blood. All receptors derive from an elderly woman in good health. Each CDR3 is given with its conserved first and last residue. A D gene is named only where the DNA matches it firmly. Where a row states a size, it is once, few, many or the class of an expanded clone; other rows omit it.

clone_size: -; j_call: TRBJ2-7; v_call: TRBV10-3; d_call: -; cdr3_aa: CAISDPRNDYEQYF; cdr3_nt: TGTGCCATCAGTGACCCCAGGAATGACTACGAGCAGTACTTC
clone_size: -; j_call: TRBJ2-7; v_call: TRBV5-1; d_call: TRBD2; cdr3_aa: CASNPSGMYDEQYF; cdr3_nt: TGCGCCAGCAACCCGAGCGGGATGTACGACGAGCAGTACTTC
clone_size: -; j_call: TRBJ1-5; v_call: TRBV5-5; d_call: -; cdr3_aa: CASSSGGTAAQHF; cdr3_nt: TGTGCCAGCAGCTCAGGAGGTACCGCGGCCCAGCATTTT
clone_size: many; j_call: TRBJ2-1; v_call: TRBV21-1; d_call: -; cdr3_aa: CASSKVEGSYNEQFF; cdr3_nt: TGTGCCAGCAGCAAAGTTGAGGGGTCCTACAATGAGCAGTTCTTC
clone_size: -; j_call: TRBJ2-7; v_call: TRBV24-1; d_call: -; cdr3_aa: CATSSPVPYEQYF; cdr3_nt: TGTGCCACCAGTTCGCCGGTTCCCTACGAGCAGTACTTC
clone_size: -; j_call: TRBJ2-2; v_call: TRBV9; d_call: -; cdr3_aa: CASSEGHGANTGELFF; cdr3_nt: TGTGCCAGCAGCGAAGGACACGGGGCAAACACCGGGGAGCTGTTTTTT
clone_size: many; j_call: TRBJ2-3; v_call: TRBV5-1; d_call: -; cdr3_aa: CASTTTVESTDTQYF; cdr3_nt: TGCGCCAGCACAACAACTGTTGAGAGCACAGATACGCAGTATTTT
clone_size: -; j_call: TRBJ2-7; v_call: TRBV5-1; d_call: -; cdr3_aa: CASSNRDPPYNEQYF; cdr3_nt: TGCGCCAGCAGCAACCGGGATCCTCCCTACAATGAGCAGTACTTC
clone_size: many; j_call: TRBJ2-1; v_call: TRBV29-1; d_call: TRBD1; cdr3_aa: CSAGTGQNEQFF; cdr3_nt: TGCAGCGCCGGGACAGGACAGAATGAGCAGTTCTTC
clone_size: -; j_call: TRBJ2-1; v_call: TRBV10-3; d_call: TRBD2; cdr3_aa: CAISALAGGRNEQFF; cdr3_nt: TGTGCCATCAGTGCTCTAGCGGGAGGACGCAACGAGCAGTTCTTC
clone_size: once; j_call: TRBJ2-1; v_call: TRBV6-2/TRBV6-3; d_call: -; cdr3_aa: CASNKGSYNKQFF; cdr3_nt: TGTGCCAGCAATAAGGGGTCCTACAATAAGCAGTTCTTC
clone_size: many; j_call: TRBJ2-1; v_call: TRBV5-1; d_call: -; cdr3_aa: CASSLRLYYNEQFF; cdr3_nt: TGCGCCAGCAGTTTGAGGCTTTACTACAATGAGCAGTTCTTC
clone_size: -; j_call: TRBJ2-5; v_call: TRBV20-1; d_call: -; cdr3_aa: CSAPPAQGGKETQYF; cdr3_nt: TGCAGTGCTCCCCCGGCACAGGGTGGAAAGGAGACCCAGTACTTC
clone_size: -; j_call: TRBJ2-1; v_call: TRBV5-1; d_call: TRBD2; cdr3_aa: CASSIAGEPYNEQFF; cdr3_nt: TGCGCCAGCAGCATAGCGGGAGAGCCATACAATGAGCAGTTCTTC
clone_size: -; j_call: TRBJ1-4; v_call: TRBV7-2; d_call: -; cdr3_aa: CASSEPGRFNEKLFF; cdr3_nt: TGTGCCAGCAGCGAACCGGGACGGTTTAATGAAAAACTGTTTTTT
clone_size: -; j_call: TRBJ1-1; v_call: TRBV7-9; d_call: -; cdr3_aa: CASSFSSTEAFF; cdr3_nt: TGTGCCAGCAGCTTTTCATCCACTGAAGCTTTCTTT
clone_size: -; j_call: TRBJ2-3; v_call: TRBV12-3/TRBV12-4; d_call: TRBD2; cdr3_aa: CHSGGSTDTQYF; cdr3_nt: TGTCACAGCGGGGGGAGCACAGATACGCAGTATTTT
clone_size: -; j_call: TRBJ2-2; v_call: TRBV3-1; d_call: -; cdr3_aa: CASSQVPRGVPGELFF; cdr3_nt: TGTGCCAGCAGCCAAGTGCCGCGAGGGGTTCCCGGGGAGCTGTTTTTT
clone_size: -; j_call: TRBJ2-5; v_call: TRBV11-3; d_call: TRBD1; cdr3_aa: CASSPRTGPGETQYF; cdr3_nt: TGTGCCAGCAGCCCCCGGACAGGTCCCGGAGAGACCCAGTACTTC
clone_size: -; j_call: TRBJ1-5; v_call: TRBV6-1; d_call: -; cdr3_aa: CASSLDYKSSGPQHF; cdr3_nt: TGTGCCAGCAGTCTTGACTATAAGTCGTCGGGGCCCCAGCATTTT
clone_size: many; j_call: TRBJ2-1; v_call: TRBV29-1; d_call: -; cdr3_aa: CSVERGPYNEQFF; cdr3_nt: TGCAGCGTTGAACGCGGACCCTACAATGAGCAGTTCTTC
clone_size: -; j_call: TRBJ2-7; v_call: TRBV6-5; d_call: TRBD2; cdr3_aa: CASSYPRPTSGGVYSYEQYF; cdr3_nt: TGTGCCAGCAGTTACCCCAGGCCGACTAGCGGGGGGGTCTACTCCTACGAGCAGTACTTC
clone_size: -; j_call: TRBJ2-3; v_call: TRBV7-2; d_call: TRBD1; cdr3_aa: CASSDWDRPTDTQYF; cdr3_nt: TGTGCCAGCAGCGACTGGGACAGGCCCACAGATACGCAGTATTTT
clone_size: -; j_call: TRBJ2-7; v_call: TRBV7-2; d_call: TRBD2; cdr3_aa: CASSFTSGEAYEQYF; cdr3_nt: TGTGCCAGCAGCTTTACTAGCGGAGAAGCCTACGAGCAGTACTTC
clone_size: -; j_call: TRBJ2-1; v_call: TRBV7-8; d_call: -; cdr3_aa: CASSFVFVEQFF; cdr3_nt: TGTGCCAGCAGCTTTGTGTTTGTGGAGCAGTTCTTC
clone_size: many; j_call: TRBJ2-7; v_call: TRBV18; d_call: -; cdr3_aa: CASSPRQATGYEQYF; cdr3_nt: TGTGCCAGCTCACCACGGCAGGCTACGGGCTACGAGCAGTACTTC
clone_size: -; j_call: TRBJ1-1; v_call: TRBV7-8; d_call: -; cdr3_aa: CASSLGSGEVNTEAFF; cdr3_nt: TGTGCCAGCAGCCTTGGCTCGGGGGAGGTGAACACTGAAGCTTTCTTT
clone_size: -; j_call: TRBJ2-5; v_call: TRBV29-1; d_call: -; cdr3_aa: CSVGGEETQYF; cdr3_nt: TGCAGCGTTGGGGGTGAAGAGACCCAGTACTTC
clone_size: -; j_call: TRBJ2-1; v_call: TRBV19; d_call: TRBD1; cdr3_aa: CASSVQGGNEQFF; cdr3_nt: TGTGCCAGTAGTGTACAGGGGGGCAATGAGCAGTTCTTC
clone_size: many; j_call: TRBJ1-1; v_call: TRBV9; d_call: -; cdr3_aa: CASSAGRRTEAFF; cdr3_nt: TGTGCCAGCAGCGCCGGACGGCGGACTGAAGCTTTCTTT
clone_size: many; j_call: TRBJ2-1; v_call: TRBV10-3; d_call: TRBD2; cdr3_aa: CAIRGGGSEQFF; cdr3_nt: TGTGCCATCAGAGGTGGCGGGAGTGAGCAGTTCTTC
clone_size: once; j_call: TRBJ1-1; v_call: TRBV7-6; d_call: -; cdr3_aa: CASSLTMFGANTEAFF; cdr3_nt: TGTGCCAGCAGCTTAACTATGTTTGGGGCGAACACTGAAGCTTTCTTT
clone_size: many; j_call: TRBJ1-4; v_call: TRBV6-1; d_call: -; cdr3_aa: CASSGGTVNEKLFF; cdr3_nt: TGTGCCAGCAGTGGCGGGACCGTTAATGAAAAACTGTTTTTT
clone_size: -; j_call: TRBJ2-7; v_call: TRBV7-9; d_call: -; cdr3_aa: CASSPSSDPYEQYF; cdr3_nt: TGTGCCAGCAGCCCGAGCTCCGACCCCTACGAGCAGTACTTC
clone_size: many; j_call: TRBJ2-7; v_call: TRBV29-1; d_call: -; cdr3_aa: CSAVRSYEQYF; cdr3_nt: TGCAGCGCCGTAAGGTCCTACGAGCAGTACTTC
clone_size: -; j_call: TRBJ2-7; v_call: TRBV15; d_call: -; cdr3_aa: CATSRTLGNEQYF; cdr3_nt: TGTGCCACCAGCCGGACACTCGGGAACGAGCAGTACTTC
clone_size: once; j_call: TRBJ1-4; v_call: TRBV3-1; d_call: -; cdr3_aa: CASSHGAREKLFF; cdr3_nt: TGTGCCAGCAGCCACGGGGCACGCGAAAAACTGTTTTTT
clone_size: -; j_call: TRBJ2-5; v_call: TRBV3-1; d_call: -; cdr3_aa: CASSRPRKTQYF; cdr3_nt: TGTGCCAGCAGCCGACCGCGAAAGACCCAGTACTTC
clone_size: -; j_call: TRBJ1-5; v_call: TRBV6-6; d_call: -; cdr3_aa: CASSYAGEDQPQHF; cdr3_nt: TGTGCCAGCAGTTACGCGGGGGAAGATCAGCCCCAGCATTTT
clone_size: -; j_call: TRBJ1-3; v_call: TRBV7-8; d_call: -; cdr3_aa: CASSLAREISGNTIYF; cdr3_nt: TGTGCCAGCAGCTTAGCAAGGGAAATCTCTGGAAACACCATATATTTT
clone_size: many; j_call: TRBJ1-2; v_call: TRBV3-1; d_call: -; cdr3_aa: CASSQDEGRPGGYTF; cdr3_nt: TGTGCCAGCAGCCAAGACGAGGGCCGGCCTGGTGGCTACACCTTC
clone_size: -; j_call: TRBJ2-3; v_call: TRBV6-5; d_call: -; cdr3_aa: CASSYPTQYF; cdr3_nt: TGTGCCAGCAGTTATCCTACGCAGTATTTT
clone_size: -; j_call: TRBJ2-3; v_call: TRBV29-1; d_call: -; cdr3_aa: CSVRRWASVTVTDTQYF; cdr3_nt: TGCAGCGTTCGCCGTTGGGCTAGCGTAACGGTCACAGATACGCAGTATTTT
clone_size: once; j_call: TRBJ2-1; v_call: TRBV10-3; d_call: -; cdr3_aa: CAIRGLTEETPFF; cdr3_nt: TGTGCCATCAGGGGGTTAACAGAGGAGACCCCGTTCTTC
clone_size: many; j_call: TRBJ2-7; v_call: TRBV7-2; d_call: -; cdr3_aa: CASSSLYEQYF; cdr3_nt: TGTGCCAGCAGTTCTCTCTACGAGCAGTACTTC
clone_size: few; j_call: TRBJ2-1; v_call: TRBV4-1; d_call: -; cdr3_aa: CASSQDLGVYNEQFF; cdr3_nt: TGCGCCAGCAGCCAAGATCTGGGAGTCTACAATGAGCAGTTCTTC
clone_size: many; j_call: TRBJ2-5; v_call: TRBV5-1; d_call: TRBD1; cdr3_aa: CASNFLTDRGAETQYF; cdr3_nt: TGCGCCAGCAACTTTTTAACGGACAGGGGTGCAGAGACCCAGTACTTC
clone_size: -; j_call: TRBJ2-5; v_call: TRBV7-2; d_call: -; cdr3_aa: CASSRDLGETQYF; cdr3_nt: TGTGCCAGCAGCCGGGACTTAGGGGAGACCCAGTACTTC
clone_size: many; j_call: TRBJ2-3; v_call: TRBV20-1; d_call: -; cdr3_aa: CSAAGSGTDTQYF; cdr3_nt: TGCAGTGCTGCCGGGTCGGGCACAGATACGCAGTATTTT
clone_size: once; j_call: TRBJ2-7; v_call: TRBV6-6; d_call: TRBD1; cdr3_aa: CASSKPGQGYNEQYF; cdr3_nt: TGTGCCAGCAGCAAACCGGGACAGGGATATAACGAGCAGTACTTC
clone_size: -; j_call: TRBJ1-3; v_call: TRBV12-3/TRBV12-4; d_call: TRBD1; cdr3_aa: CASRGTGSRGNTIYF; cdr3_nt: TGTGCCAGCAGGGGGACAGGTTCAAGAGGAAACACCATATATTTT
clone_size: few; j_call: TRBJ2-3; v_call: TRBV10-3; d_call: -; cdr3_aa: CAISDNLPTQYF; cdr3_nt: TGTGCCATCAGTGACAATCTCCCCACGCAGTATTTT
clone_size: -; j_call: TRBJ1-4; v_call: TRBV5-1; d_call: -; cdr3_aa: CASSITFATNEKLFF; cdr3_nt: TGCGCCAGCAGCATCACATTTGCAACTAATGAAAAACTGTTTTTT
clone_size: -; j_call: TRBJ1-2; v_call: TRBV7-2; d_call: -; cdr3_aa: CASSSSGRSNYGYTF; cdr3_nt: TGTGCCAGCAGCTCTTCAGGGAGGAGCAACTATGGCTACACCTTC